Listed below are T cell receptor beta chains from one sample, sequenced in a study of neurological immune-mediated disorders. TCRdb reprocessed the 5' RACE reads via MiXCR and lists one record per CDR3 protein. The repertoire holds roughly 30,000 distinct CDR3 sequences, approximately 5% seen once, with 2% to 2.5% in the top ten. Sequenced sample: CD4+ T cells from blood. These receptors came from a woman aged 45-59 years in good health. Each CDR3 is given with its conserved first and last residue. D genes are given only for firm matches. Not all rows give a size; the values are once, few, many and, for expanded clones, a class.

>.|TRBV29-1|.|TRBJ2-7
TGCAGCGTTCCCACCTGCTGGCTAGCCCACGAGCAGTACTTC
CSVPTCWLAHEQYF
>.|TRBV12-3/TRBV12-4|many|TRBJ1-3
TGTGCCAGCAGCCTCACAGAAGGAAACACCATATATTTT
CASSLTEGNTIYF
>TRBD1|TRBV7-9|few|TRBJ1-5
TGTGCCAGCACTGGGACAGGGAATCAGCCCCAGCATTTT
CASTGTGNQPQHF
>.|TRBV20-1|.|TRBJ2-6
TGCAGTGCTCGGACGGCTGGGGCCAACGTCCTGACTTTC
CSARTAGANVLTF
>TRBD1|TRBV27|many|TRBJ2-1
TGTGCCAGCAGGCTTCCGGGACAGGGTGAAGGTGAGCAGTTCTTC
CASRLPGQGEGEQFF
>.|TRBV19|many|TRBJ2-3
TGTGCCAGTAGGCAGACAGCTAGCACAGATACGCAGTATTTT
CASRQTASTDTQYF
>.|TRBV10-3|many|TRBJ1-4
TGTGCCATCAGTGAGTCCGGGGCGAAAGATGAAAAACTGTTTTTT
CAISESGAKDEKLFF
>TRBD2|TRBV7-6|many|TRBJ2-1
TGTGCCAGCAGCTCCCGGGCGGGACTAGGAGCAGACAATGAGCAGTTCTTC
CASSSRAGLGADNEQFF
>.|TRBV9|many|TRBJ1-3
TGTGCCAGCAGCGCCCGCGGGACATCAGGAAACACCATATATTTT
CASSARGTSGNTIYF
>.|TRBV11-2|many|TRBJ1-1
TGTGCCAGCAGCTTAGGGCTGGTCAACACTGAAGCTTTCTTT
CASSLGLVNTEAFF